What follows describes a single TCR beta chain. Its antigen remains unidentified. Indicated treatment: roughly ten-day PBMC culture with coronavirus spike peptide pools or control peptides (ViraFEST assay). Investigators isolated CD4+ T cells by negative selection after 10 days of culture. These data are taken from a study of vaccination and CD4 T cells after COVID-19. The study sequenced cultured CD4+ T cell DNA using the Oncomine TCR Beta short-read assay. TCRdb analysed the PCR reads with MiXCR anew, one entry per CDR3 protein. The sample gives some 10,000 distinct CDR3 sequences, approximately 71% of which show up once; approximately 26% is in the top ten. Study results and caveats: Researchers looked at relatively few convalescent patients and had no early post-infection timepoints. The median number of SARS-CoV-2-reactive clonotypes increased from approximately 21 to 40, a change that did not reach significance.

Sequences were obtained from CD4+ T cells from blood, cultured in vitro. This TCR was sampled from a human donor who had recovered from COVID-19.

The CDR3 DNA follows: TGCGCCAGCGCCGGGGTCTCTGGGGTGAACACTGAAGCTTTCTTT. Amino acids: CASAGVSGVNTEAFF. The chain links TRBV5-1 to TRBJ1-1; D ambiguous. V shed 7 bases and J shed 0 bases, with 16 bases lying between them. Germline V lookup: CDR1 SGHRS, CDR2 YFSETQ. The CDR3 totals 15 residues. The complete variable domain, with remaining parts taken from reference TRBV5-1 and TRBJ1-1, reads KAGVTQTPRYLIKTRGQQVTLSCSPISGHRSVSWYQQTPGQGLQFLFEYFSETQRNKGNFPGRFSGRQFSNSRSEMNVSTLELGDSALYLCASAGVSGVNTEAFFGQGTRLTVV.